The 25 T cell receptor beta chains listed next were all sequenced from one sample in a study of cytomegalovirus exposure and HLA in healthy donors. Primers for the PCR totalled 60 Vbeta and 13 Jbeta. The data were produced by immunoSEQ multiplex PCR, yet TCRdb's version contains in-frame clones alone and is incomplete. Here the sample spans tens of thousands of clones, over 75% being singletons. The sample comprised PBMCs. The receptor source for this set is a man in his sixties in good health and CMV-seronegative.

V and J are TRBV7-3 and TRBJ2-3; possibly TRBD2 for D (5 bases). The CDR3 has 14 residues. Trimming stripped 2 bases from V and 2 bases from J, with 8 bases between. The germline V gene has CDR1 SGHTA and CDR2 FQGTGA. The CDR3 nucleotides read TGTGCCAGCAGCTTAGGGAGCTACACAGATACGCAGTATTTT. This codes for CASSLGSYTDTQYF. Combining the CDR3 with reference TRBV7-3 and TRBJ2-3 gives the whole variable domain GAGVSQTPSNKVTEKGKYVELRCDPISGHTALYWYRQSLGQGPEFLIYFQGTGAADDSGLPNDRFFAVRPEGSVSTLKIQRTERGDSAVYLCASSLGSYTDTQYFGPGTRLTVL.

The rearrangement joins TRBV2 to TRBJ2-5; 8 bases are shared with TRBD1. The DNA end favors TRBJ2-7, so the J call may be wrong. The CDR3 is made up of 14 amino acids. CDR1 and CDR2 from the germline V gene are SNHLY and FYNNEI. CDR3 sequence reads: CASGVDRGPYEQYF. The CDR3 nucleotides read TGTGCCAGTGGGGTAGACAGGGGTCCCTACGAGCAGTACTTC.

CDR3 sequence reads: CAWSGWAQETQYF. In DNA, the CDR3 is TGTGCCTGGAGTGGTTGGGCACAAGAGACCCAGTACTTC. V and J are TRBV30 and TRBJ2-5, with D hard to call. This CDR3 region has 13 residues. Germline loops: CDR1 GTSNPN, CDR2 SVGIG (reference sequence). V lost 1 base and J lost 2, with 8 bases in between.

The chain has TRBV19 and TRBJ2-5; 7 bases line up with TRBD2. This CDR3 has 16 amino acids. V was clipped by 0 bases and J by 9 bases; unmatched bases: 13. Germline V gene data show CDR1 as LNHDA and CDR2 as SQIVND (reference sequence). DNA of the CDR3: TGTGCCAGTAGTATAGATCTTTCGGCTAGCGGTCCACCCCAGTACTTC. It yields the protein CASSIDLSASGPPQYF.

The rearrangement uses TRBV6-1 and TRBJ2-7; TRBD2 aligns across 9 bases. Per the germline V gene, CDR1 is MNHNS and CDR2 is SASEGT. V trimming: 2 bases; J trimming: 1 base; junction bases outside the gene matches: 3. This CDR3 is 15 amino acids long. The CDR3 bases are TGTGCCAGCAGTGAAAGGCTAGCGGGATCCTACGAGCAGTACTTC. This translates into CASSERLAGSYEQYF.

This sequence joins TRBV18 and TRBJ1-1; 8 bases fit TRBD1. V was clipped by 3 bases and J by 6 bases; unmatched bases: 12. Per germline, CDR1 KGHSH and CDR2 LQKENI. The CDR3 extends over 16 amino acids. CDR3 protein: CASSPRVGQGSSEAFF. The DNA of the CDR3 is TGTGCCAGCTCACCCCGAGTCGGACAGGGATCGTCTGAAGCTTTCTTT.

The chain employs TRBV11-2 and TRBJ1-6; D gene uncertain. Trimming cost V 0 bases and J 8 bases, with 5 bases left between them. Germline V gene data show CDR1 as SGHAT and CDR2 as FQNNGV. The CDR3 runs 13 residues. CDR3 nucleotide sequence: TGTGCCAGCAGCTTAGATCAGGATTCACCCCTCCACTTT. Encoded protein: CASSLDQDSPLHF.

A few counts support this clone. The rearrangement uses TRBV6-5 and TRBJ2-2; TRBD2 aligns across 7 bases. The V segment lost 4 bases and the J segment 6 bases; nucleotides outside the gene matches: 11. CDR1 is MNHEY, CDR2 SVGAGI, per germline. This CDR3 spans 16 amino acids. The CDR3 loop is CASSWEGGSGAGELFF. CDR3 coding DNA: TGTGCCAGCAGTTGGGAAGGCGGGAGTGGAGCCGGGGAGCTGTTTTTT.

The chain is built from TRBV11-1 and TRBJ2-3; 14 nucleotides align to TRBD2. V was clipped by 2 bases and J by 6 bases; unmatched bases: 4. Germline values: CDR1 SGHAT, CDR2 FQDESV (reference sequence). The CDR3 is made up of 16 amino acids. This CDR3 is CASSLQTSGGADTQYF. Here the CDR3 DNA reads TGTGCCAGCAGCTTACAGACTAGCGGGGGGGCGGATACGCAGTATTTT. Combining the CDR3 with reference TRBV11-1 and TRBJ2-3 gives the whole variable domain EAEVAQSPRYKITEKSQAVAFWCDPISGHATLYWYRQILGQGPELLVQFQDESVVDDSQLPKDRFSAERLKGVDSTLKIQPAELGDSAMYLCASSLQTSGGADTQYFGPGTRLTVL.

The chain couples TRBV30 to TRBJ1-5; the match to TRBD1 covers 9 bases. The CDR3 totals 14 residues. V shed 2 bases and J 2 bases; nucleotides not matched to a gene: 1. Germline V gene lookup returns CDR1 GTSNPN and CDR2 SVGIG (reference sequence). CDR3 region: CAWSRTGGNQPQHF. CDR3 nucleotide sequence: TGTGCCTGGAGTAGGACAGGGGGCAATCAGCCCCAGCATTTT.

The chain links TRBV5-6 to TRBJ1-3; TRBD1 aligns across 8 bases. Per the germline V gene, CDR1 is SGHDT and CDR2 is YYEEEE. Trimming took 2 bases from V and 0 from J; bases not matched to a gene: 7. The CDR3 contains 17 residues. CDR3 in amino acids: CASSFTRGPRSGNTIYF. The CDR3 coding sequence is TGTGCCAGCAGCTTCACCAGGGGGCCCCGCTCTGGAAACACCATATATTTT. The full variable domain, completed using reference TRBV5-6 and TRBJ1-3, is DAGVTQSPTHLIKTRGQQVTLRCSPKSGHDTVSWYQQALGQGPQFIFQYYEEEERQRGNFPDRFSGHQFPNYSSELNVNALLLGDSALYLCASSFTRGPRSGNTIYFGEGSWLTVV.

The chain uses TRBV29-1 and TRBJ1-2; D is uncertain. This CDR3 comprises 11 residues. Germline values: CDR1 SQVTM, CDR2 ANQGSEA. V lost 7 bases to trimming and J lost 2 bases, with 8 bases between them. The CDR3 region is CSGEQNYGYTF. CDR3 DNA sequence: TGCAGCGGGGAGCAGAACTATGGCTACACCTTC.

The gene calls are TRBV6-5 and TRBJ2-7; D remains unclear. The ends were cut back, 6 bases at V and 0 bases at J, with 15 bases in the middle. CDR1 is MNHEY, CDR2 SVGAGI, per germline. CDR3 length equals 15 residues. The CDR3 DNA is TGTGCCAGCAGAGCGATTCTAGGCGGCTCCTACGAGCAGTACTTC. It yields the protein CASRAILGGSYEQYF.

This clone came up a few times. CDR3 sequence: CASSPYSLAGRYNEQFF. DNA for the CDR3: TGTGCCAGCAGCCCCTACAGTCTAGCGGGTCGATACAATGAGCAGTTCTTC. The genes are TRBV11-2 and TRBJ2-1, with 8 bases that match TRBD2. Germline CDR1 is SGHAT and CDR2 is FQNNGV. V trimming: 5 bases; J trimming: 4 bases; junction bases outside the gene matches: 13. The CDR3 has 17 amino acids.

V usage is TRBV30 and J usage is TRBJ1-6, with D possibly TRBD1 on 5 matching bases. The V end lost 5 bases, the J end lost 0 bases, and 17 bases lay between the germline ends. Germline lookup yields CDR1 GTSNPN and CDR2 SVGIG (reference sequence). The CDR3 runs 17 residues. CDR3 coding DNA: TGTGCCTGGGGTGCCAGGGAATGGGGCTCCTATAATTCACCCCTCCACTTT. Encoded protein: CAWGAREWGSYNSPLHF.

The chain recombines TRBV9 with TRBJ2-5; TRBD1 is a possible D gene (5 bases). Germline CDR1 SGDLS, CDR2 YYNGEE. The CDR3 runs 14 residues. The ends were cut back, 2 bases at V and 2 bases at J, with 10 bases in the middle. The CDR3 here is CASSVQGLQETQYF. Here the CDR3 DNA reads TGTGCCAGCAGCGTTCAGGGTCTTCAAGAGACCCAGTACTTC.

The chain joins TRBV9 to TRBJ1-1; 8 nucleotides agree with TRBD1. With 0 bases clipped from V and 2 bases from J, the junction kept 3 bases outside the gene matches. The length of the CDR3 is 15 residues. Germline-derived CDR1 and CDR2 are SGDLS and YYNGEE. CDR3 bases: TGTGCCAGCAGCGTAGTTGGACAGGGTAACACTGAAGCTTTCTTT. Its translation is CASSVVGQGNTEAFF.

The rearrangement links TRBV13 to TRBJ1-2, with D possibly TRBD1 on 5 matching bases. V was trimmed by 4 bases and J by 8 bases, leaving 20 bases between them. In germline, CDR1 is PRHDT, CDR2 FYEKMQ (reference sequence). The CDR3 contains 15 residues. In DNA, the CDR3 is TGTGCCAGCAGCTGGGTGGCAGAATCACGGGGGGGCTACACCTTC. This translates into CASSWVAESRGGYTF.

The CDR3 here is CAWSRGLSVTDTQYF. The DNA of the CDR3 is TGTGCCTGGAGTCGCGGTCTATCGGTCACAGATACGCAGTATTTT. The chain has TRBV30 and TRBJ2-3, with D hard to call. Trimming took off 2 bases at V and 2 bases at J, with 14 bases between the two ends. The CDR3 is 15 residues long. Germline CDR1 GTSNPN, CDR2 SVGIG (reference sequence).

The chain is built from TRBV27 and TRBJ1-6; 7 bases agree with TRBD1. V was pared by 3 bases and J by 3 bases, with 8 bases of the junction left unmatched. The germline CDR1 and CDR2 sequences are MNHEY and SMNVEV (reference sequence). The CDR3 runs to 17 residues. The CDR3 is CASSLFKTGIYNSPLHF. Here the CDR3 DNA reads TGTGCCAGCAGTTTGTTTAAGACAGGGATCTATAATTCACCCCTCCACTTT.

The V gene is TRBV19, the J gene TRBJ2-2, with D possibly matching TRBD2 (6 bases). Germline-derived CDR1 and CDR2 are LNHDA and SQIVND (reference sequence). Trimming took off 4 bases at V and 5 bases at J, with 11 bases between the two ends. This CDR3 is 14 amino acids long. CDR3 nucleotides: TGTGCCAGTAGTAGGGGACTGGGTACCGGGGAGCTGTTTTTT. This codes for CASSRGLGTGELFF.

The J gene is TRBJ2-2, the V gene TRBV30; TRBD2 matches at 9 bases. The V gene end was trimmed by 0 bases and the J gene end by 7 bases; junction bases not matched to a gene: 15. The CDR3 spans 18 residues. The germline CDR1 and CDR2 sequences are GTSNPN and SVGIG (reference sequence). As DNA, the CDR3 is TGTGCCTGGAGTGTCGGGAGGTGGTCTAGCGGGGTTGGCGGGGAGCTGTTTTTT. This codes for CAWSVGRWSSGVGGELFF.

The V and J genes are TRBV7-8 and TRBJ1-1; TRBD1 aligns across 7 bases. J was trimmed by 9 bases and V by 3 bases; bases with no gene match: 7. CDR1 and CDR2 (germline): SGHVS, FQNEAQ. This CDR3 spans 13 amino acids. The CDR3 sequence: CASSFIGQAKAFF. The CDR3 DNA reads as TGTGCCAGCAGCTTTATCGGACAGGCTAAAGCTTTCTTT.

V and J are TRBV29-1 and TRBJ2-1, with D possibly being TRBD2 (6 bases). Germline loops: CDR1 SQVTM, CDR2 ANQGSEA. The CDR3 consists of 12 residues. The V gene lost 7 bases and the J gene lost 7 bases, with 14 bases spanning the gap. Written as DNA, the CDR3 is TGCAGCGGACGGAAGGAGGGGAATGAGCAGTTCTTC. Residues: CSGRKEGNEQFF.

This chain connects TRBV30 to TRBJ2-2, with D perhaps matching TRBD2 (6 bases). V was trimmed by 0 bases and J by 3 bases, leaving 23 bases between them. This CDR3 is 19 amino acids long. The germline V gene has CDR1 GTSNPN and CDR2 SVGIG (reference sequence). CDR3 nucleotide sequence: TGTGCCTGGAGTGTAGAGGGTGGCTTGGGTAGCGGACACACCGGGGAGCTGTTTTTT. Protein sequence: CAWSVEGGLGSGHTGELFF.